The 13 T cell receptor beta chains given below trace back to one sample, sequenced in a study of T cell repertoires in cytomegalovirus infection. One entry per CDR3 protein results from TCRdb running MiXCR on the reads. The sample consists of 750,000 to 900,000 distinct CDR3 sequences, roughly 29% of them appearing once. Their target antigens are unknown. Sequenced here: cultured CD8+ T cells from PBMCs, sampled from culture after CMV antigen stimulation. The receptors originated from a human donor in good health (CMV status not recorded). Some clones in this sample may be carry-over from other donors' samples.

The chain uses TRBV7-6 and TRBJ2-3, with 8 bases lining up with TRBD2. The CDR3 length is 17 residues. Germline loops: CDR1 SGHVS, CDR2 FNYEAQ. The trim removed 4 bases at V and 7 bases at J, leaving 16 bases unmatched. Here the CDR3 DNA reads TGTGCCAGCAGCTCCCTCGGGGGGGGCATAGGTGCAAATACGCAGTATTTT. It translates to CASSSLGGGIGANTQYF.

The chain joins TRBV19 to TRBJ2-3, with D perhaps TRBD2 (7 bases). V lost 4 bases, J lost 5 bases, and 19 bases lay in between. The length of the CDR3 is 16 residues. Germline V CDR1 and CDR2: LNHDA, SQIVND (reference sequence). The CDR3 spells CASSSPRGARRDTQYF. The DNA for the CDR3 is TGTGCCAGTAGTAGCCCCCGGGGGGCTCGGAGAGATACGCAGTATTTT. The full variable domain, completed using reference TRBV19 and TRBJ2-3, is DGGITQSPKYLFRKEGQNVTLSCEQNLNHDAMYWYRQDPGQGLRLIYYSQIVNDFQKGDIAEGYSVSREKKESFPLTVTSAQKNPTAFYLCASSSPRGARRDTQYFGPGTRLTVL.

The V call is TRBV7-2, the J call TRBJ2-7; 8 bases are a match to TRBD1. Germline V lookup: CDR1 SGHTA, CDR2 FQGNSA. There are 14 residues in the CDR3. J gave up 4 bases and V 5 bases, and 7 bases lay outside the gene matches. The CDR3 spells CASSPDRGGYEQYV. In DNA form, the CDR3 reads TGTGCCAGCAGCCCAGACAGGGGAGGATACGAGCAGTACGTC.

This clonotype turned up a few times. The V call is TRBV12-5, the J call TRBJ2-2; D may be TRBD1 (5 bases). V was pared by 3 bases and J by 2 bases, with 16 bases between. Germline CDR1 LGHNT, CDR2 FRNRAP. The CDR3 consists of 17 residues. CDR3 region: CASGFLTDTINTGELFF. CDR3 DNA: TGTGCTAGTGGTTTCCTGACAGACACCATAAACACCGGGGAGCTGTTTTTT.

The CDR3 sequence is CASSTRPGEAFF. The CDR3 bases are TGCGCCAGCAGCACCCGCCCGGGAGAAGCTTTCTTT. V is TRBV5-1 and J is TRBJ1-1; D unresolved. Germline CDR1 and CDR2: SGHRS and YFSETQ. The CDR3 sequence is 12 residues long. The ends were cut back, 4 bases at V and 8 bases at J, with 12 bases in the middle.

This chain joins TRBV12-3 or TRBV12-4 and TRBJ1-2; the D is unclear. The CDR3 runs to 15 residues. CDR3 loop: CAIPFWEPPNYGYTF. The CDR3 bases are TGTGCTATCCCTTTTTGGGAGCCTCCTAACTATGGCTACACCTTC.

Only a few counts were recorded for this clonotype. This rearrangement joins TRBV4-1 to TRBJ2-7, with a tentative D call TRBD1 (6 bases). In germline, CDR1 is MGHRA, CDR2 YSYEKL. V lost 1 base to trimming and J lost 2 bases, with 18 bases between them. CDR3 length equals 17 residues. CDR3 nucleotides: TGCGCCAGCAGCCAAGGGGACCACAGGGCTGGGGCCTACGAGCAGTACTTC. Its protein is CASSQGDHRAGAYEQYF.

The gene calls are TRBV4-3 and TRBJ2-4, with 7 bases that match TRBD1. Germline lookup yields CDR1 LGHNA and CDR2 YSLEER. Trimming cost V 3 bases and J 0 bases; bases outside gene matches: 14. The CDR3 is made up of 19 amino acids. The CDR3 here is CASSQQDRATPLAKNIQYF. CDR3 bases: TGCGCCAGCAGCCAGCAAGACAGGGCTACACCTCTAGCCAAAAACATTCAGTACTTC.

This clonotype was observed a handful of times. The CDR3 nucleotides are TGTGCCAGCAGCTTAACTTTCAGCGGGGGTTTCACAGATACGCAGTATTTT. Its protein product is CASSLTFSGGFTDTQYF. The chain couples TRBV7-9 to TRBJ2-3, with 8 bases aligning to TRBD2. Looked up from germline, CDR1 is SEHNR and CDR2 is FQNEAQ (reference sequence). V dropped 2 bases and J dropped 2; count of bases not matched to a gene: 9. There are 17 residues in the CDR3. Based on the CDR3 plus reference TRBV7-9 and TRBJ2-3, the full variable domain is DTGVSQNPRHKITKRGQNVTFRCDPISEHNRLYWYRQTLGQGPEFLTYFQNEAQLEKSRLLSDRFSAERPKGSFSTLEIQRTEQGDSAMYLCASSLTFSGGFTDTQYFGPGTRLTVL.

V is TRBV27 and J is TRBJ1-2; 8 bases map to TRBD1. The V gene end was trimmed by 3 bases and the J gene end by 7 bases; junction bases not matched to a gene: 4. The CDR3 length is 13 residues. Germline CDR1 and CDR2: MNHEY and SMNVEV (reference sequence). The CDR3, as DNA: TGTGCCAGCAGTTTCGGCAGGGGGCCTGGCTACACCTTC. This sequence encodes CASSFGRGPGYTF.

V gene TRBV27 combines with J gene TRBJ1-6; 8 positions agree with TRBD1. The CDR3 is 14 residues long. Looked up from germline, CDR1 is MNHEY and CDR2 is SMNVEV (reference sequence). V gave up 6 bases and J gave up 7 bases; unmatched junction bases: 5. Here the CDR3 DNA reads TGTGCCAGCAGGGCAGGGGGCTCCAATTCACCCCTCCACTTT. Protein: CASRAGGSNSPLHF.

The chain couples TRBV9 to TRBJ2-1, with D perhaps TRBD2 (6 bases). Germline V lookup: CDR1 SGDLS, CDR2 YYNGEE. The CDR3 sequence is 15 residues long. V lost 3 bases and J lost 3, with 13 bases in between. The CDR3 nucleotides are TGTGCCAGCAGCGACCGGGACTCACACTACAATGAGCAGTTCTTC. This sequence encodes CASSDRDSHYNEQFF.

V is TRBV6-2 or TRBV6-3 and J is TRBJ2-5; D not resolved. CDR1 and CDR2 (germline): MNHEY, SVGEGT. This CDR3 contains 13 residues. V lost 6 bases to trimming and J lost 7 bases, with 15 bases between them. The CDR3, as DNA: TGTGCCAGCAGCCTGCGTTATCCAGTGACCCAGTACTTC. This encodes CASSLRYPVTQYF.